The T cell receptor (beta chain) under discussion was sequenced for a study of cytotoxic CD8 clonotypes in ibrutinib-treated CLL. The CDR3 contains 13 residues. V was pared by 7 bases and J by 11 bases, with 18 bases between. Germline lookup yields CDR1 SNHLY and CDR2 FYNNEI. Sequencing was performed with immunoSEQ multiplex PCR; in TCRdb, only in-frame clones are kept and a portion is missing. This table holds under 200,000 clones, 70% to 85% found once. The genes are TRBV2 and TRBJ1-3, with D perhaps matching TRBD1 (5 bases). This TCR was sampled from a human donor with chronic lymphocytic leukemia. Here the sequenced sample was PBMCs, taken after 12 months of ibrutinib treatment. The CDR3 nucleotides are TGTGCCAGCACTGGCAGGGAAGTTACCCCCATATATTTT. It codes for CASTGREVTPIYF.